This entry lists 17 T cell receptor beta chains sequenced from one sample in a study of cytomegalovirus exposure and HLA in healthy donors. PCR involved 60 Vbeta and 13 Jbeta primers. Assay: immunoSEQ multiplex PCR; the TCRdb copy retains only in-frame clones and omits some. The sample has about 140,000 clones; around 83% are singletons. The sequenced material came from PBMCs. The receptors derive from a male donor in good health and CMV-seropositive.

The genes are TRBV5-4 and TRBJ2-7; a possible D gene is TRBD2 (6 bases). V lost 2 bases and J lost 6, with 15 bases in between. The CDR3 length is 14 residues. Germline lookup yields CDR1 SGHNT and CDR2 YYREEE (reference sequence). The CDR3 spells CASSLVGHGGEQYF. Here the CDR3 DNA reads TGTGCCAGCAGCTTAGTGGGCCACGGGGGCGAGCAGTACTTC.

The rearrangement joins TRBV4-3 to TRBJ1-5; D uncertain. The CDR3 sequence is 14 residues long. Trimming stripped 0 bases from V and 4 bases from J, with 7 bases between. CDR1 LGHNA and CDR2 YSLEER come from the germline V gene. The CDR3 loop is CASSQDLTNQPQHF. CDR3 coding DNA: TGCGCCAGCAGCCAAGATCTGACTAATCAGCCCCAGCATTTT.

V and J are TRBV5-1 and TRBJ1-1, with TRBD1 as a possible D gene (6 bases). Germline V lookup: CDR1 SGHRS, CDR2 YFSETQ. The V and J ends lost 0 bases and 3 bases respectively, with 15 bases between them. The CDR3 is 16 amino acids. This CDR3 reads CASSLGLRGGYTEAFF. The CDR3 region has the DNA TGCGCCAGCAGCTTGGGTCTCAGGGGTGGGTACACTGAAGCTTTCTTT.

The V call is TRBV15, the J call TRBJ2-3; D is possibly TRBD2 (5 bases). The CDR3 has 16 amino acids. Germline CDR1 and CDR2: LNHNV and YYDKDF (reference sequence). V lost 1 base, J lost 8 bases, and 19 bases lay in between. The CDR3 nucleotides are TGTGCCACCAGCAGAGGACCGGGATCCTACGCGGGTACGCAGTATTTT. It translates to CATSRGPGSYAGTQYF.

The V and J genes are TRBV9 and TRBJ1-5; possibly TRBD1 for D (5 bases). In germline, CDR1 is SGDLS, CDR2 YYNGEE. Trimming shortened V by 3 bases and J by 6 bases, and 13 bases separated the two germline ends. The CDR3 is 14 residues long. As DNA, the CDR3 is TGTGCCAGCAGCGCGGACGACAGAGTTCAGCCCCAGCATTTT. Translated: CASSADDRVQPQHF.

The DNA for the CDR3 is TGTGCCAGCAAACCGGGACTAGCGCTAGAGACCCAGTACTTC. Protein sequence: CASKPGLALETQYF. The chain couples TRBV27 to TRBJ2-5, with TRBD2 identical over 10 bases. Germline assignment: CDR1 MNHEY and CDR2 SMNVEV (reference sequence). The CDR3 sequence is 14 residues long. The V segment lost 7 bases and the J segment 4 bases; nucleotides outside the gene matches: 6.

The J gene is TRBJ2-7, the V gene TRBV9; TRBD2 matches at 8 bases. Germline CDR1 SGDLS, CDR2 YYNGEE. The CDR3 length is 15 residues. Unmatched junction bases numbered 7, after V lost 0 bases and J lost 5 bases. The CDR3 nucleotides are TGTGCCAGCAGCGTAGTCGGGAGGGCCGCAGACGAGCAGTACTTC. Its translation is CASSVVGRAADEQYF.

The chain combines TRBV5-1 with TRBJ2-7, with 10 nucleotides matching TRBD1. Germline V lookup: CDR1 SGHRS, CDR2 YFSETQ. Losses at the gene ends were 4 bases for V and 3 bases for J; bases not matched to a gene: 7. This CDR3 has 15 residues. The CDR3 loop reads CASSHDGTGDYEQYF. CDR3 nucleotide sequence: TGCGCCAGCAGCCACGATGGGACAGGGGACTACGAGCAGTACTTC.

The chain uses TRBV4-1 and TRBJ2-1; possible D gene TRBD2, 6 bases. From germline, CDR1 is MGHRA and CDR2 YSYEKL. The CDR3 is 16 residues long. V lost 0 bases to trimming and J lost 1 base, with 10 bases between them. DNA of the CDR3: TGCGCCAGCAGCCAAGAGTGGGACTCGTCCTACAATGAGCAGTTCTTC. Residues: CASSQEWDSSYNEQFF.

The V gene is TRBV28, the J gene TRBJ1-6; 10 bases fit TRBD1. CDR1 is MDHEN, CDR2 SYDVKM, per germline. The CDR3 is made up of 15 amino acids. Unmatched junction bases numbered 5, after V lost 3 bases and J lost 9 bases. CDR3 DNA: TGTGCCAGCAGTTTTGTCGGGACAGGGGTTTCACCCCTCCACTTT. It yields the protein CASSFVGTGVSPLHF.

This clone was seen more than once but under ten times. The chain carries TRBV27 and TRBJ2-2; perhaps TRBD2 as D (5 bases). Per germline, CDR1 MNHEY and CDR2 SMNVEV (reference sequence). This CDR3 spans 13 amino acids. The V and J ends lost 3 bases and 3 bases respectively, with 5 bases between them. The CDR3 sequence is CASSLGDTGELFF. CDR3 sequence (DNA): TGTGCCAGCAGTTTGGGAGACACCGGGGAGCTGTTTTTT.

This rearrangement joins TRBV2 to TRBJ2-7, with 7 bases matching TRBD2. This CDR3 comprises 14 residues. CDR1 SNHLY and CDR2 FYNNEI come from the germline V gene. J was trimmed by 0 bases and V by 3 bases; bases with no gene match: 2. The CDR3, as DNA: TGTGCCAGCAGTGAGCAGCGGGACTCCTACGAGCAGTACTTC. Its translation: CASSEQRDSYEQYF. Drawing the rest from reference TRBV2 and TRBJ2-7, the complete variable domain is EPEVTQTPSHQVTQMGQEVILRCVPISNHLYFYWYRQILGQKVEFLVSFYNNEISEKSEIFDDQFSVERPDGSNFTLKIRSTKLEDSAMYFCASSEQRDSYEQYFGPGTRLTVT.

CDR3 amino acids: CASSHPAITLTEQYF. The CDR3 bases are TGTGCCAGCAGCCACCCCGCCATCACCCTTACAGAGCAGTACTTC. This chain joins TRBV6-4 and TRBJ2-7; no reliable D call. The CDR3 length is 15 residues. Trimming stripped 6 bases from V and 7 bases from J, with 22 bases between. Germline V lookup: CDR1 MRHNA, CDR2 SNTAGT.

The V call is TRBV7-9, the J call TRBJ2-5, with 7 bases aligning to TRBD1. The length of the CDR3 is 13 residues. Germline V gives CDR1 SEHNR, CDR2 FQNEAQ (reference sequence). Losses at the gene ends were 4 bases for V and 5 bases for J; bases not matched to a gene: 4. CDR3 amino acids: CASSSRGLETQYF. DNA for the CDR3: TGTGCCAGCAGCTCCAGGGGGTTGGAGACCCAGTACTTC.

The V call is TRBV11-3, the J call TRBJ2-1; 13 positions agree with TRBD2. This CDR3 has 16 amino acids. Germline loops: CDR1 SGHNT, CDR2 YENEEA. V lost 1 base, J lost 4 bases, and 1 base stayed unmatched. The CDR3 loop reads CASSLVGLAGYNEQFF. The DNA of the CDR3 is TGTGCCAGCAGCTTAGTGGGACTAGCGGGATACAATGAGCAGTTCTTC.

This clone was observed once. This chain connects TRBV19 to TRBJ2-5; possible D gene TRBD2, 6 bases. This CDR3 region has 16 residues. Looked up from germline, CDR1 is LNHDA and CDR2 is SQIVND (reference sequence). Trimming shortened V by 5 bases and J by 5 bases, and 21 bases separated the two germline ends. The CDR3 sequence is CASSEGGAFGWETQYF. The CDR3, as DNA: TGTGCCAGTAGTGAGGGAGGTGCCTTTGGGTGGGAGACCCAGTACTTC.

The chain recombines TRBV29-1 with TRBJ1-2; possible D gene TRBD1, 5 bases. Germline values: CDR1 SQVTM, CDR2 ANQGSEA. This CDR3 is built from 11 residues. Trimming took 7 bases from V and 5 from J, leaving 11 bases between them. Here the CDR3 reads CSAGTSYGYTF. CDR3 sequence (DNA): TGCAGCGCCGGGACTTCATATGGCTACACCTTC.